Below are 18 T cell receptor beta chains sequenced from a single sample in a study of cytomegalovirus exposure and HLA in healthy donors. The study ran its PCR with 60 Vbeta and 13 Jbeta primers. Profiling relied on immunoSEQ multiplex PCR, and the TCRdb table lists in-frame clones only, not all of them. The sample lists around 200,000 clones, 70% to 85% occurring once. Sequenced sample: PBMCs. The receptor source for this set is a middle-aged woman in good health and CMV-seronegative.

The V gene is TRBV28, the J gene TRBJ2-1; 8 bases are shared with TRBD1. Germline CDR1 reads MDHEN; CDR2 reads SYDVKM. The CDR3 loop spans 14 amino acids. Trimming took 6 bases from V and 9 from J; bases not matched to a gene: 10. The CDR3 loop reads CASRTRTGYGEQFF. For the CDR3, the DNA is TGTGCCAGCAGAACCCGGACAGGGTACGGTGAGCAGTTCTTC.

The DNA for the CDR3 is TGCAGTGCGGGGACAGGGGAAGCTTTCTTT. It specifies CSAGTGEAFF. The V gene is TRBV20-1, the J gene TRBJ1-1, with 9 bases that match TRBD1. Germline V gene lookup returns CDR1 DFQATT and CDR2 SNEGSKA (reference sequence). With V trimmed by 6 bases and J by 8 bases, 1 base remained unmatched. This CDR3 spans 10 amino acids.

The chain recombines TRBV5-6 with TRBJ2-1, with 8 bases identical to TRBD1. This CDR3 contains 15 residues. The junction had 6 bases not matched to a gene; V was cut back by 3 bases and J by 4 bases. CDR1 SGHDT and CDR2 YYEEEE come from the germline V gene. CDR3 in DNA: TGTGCCAGCAGCTATCCGGGACAGGAGTACAATGAGCAGTTCTTC. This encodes CASSYPGQEYNEQFF.

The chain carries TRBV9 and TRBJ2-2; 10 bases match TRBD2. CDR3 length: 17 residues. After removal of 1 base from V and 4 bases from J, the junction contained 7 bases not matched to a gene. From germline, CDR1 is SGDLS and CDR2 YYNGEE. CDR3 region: CASSVLAGELTTGELFF. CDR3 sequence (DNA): TGTGCCAGCAGCGTACTAGCGGGGGAGTTAACCACCGGGGAGCTGTTTTTT.

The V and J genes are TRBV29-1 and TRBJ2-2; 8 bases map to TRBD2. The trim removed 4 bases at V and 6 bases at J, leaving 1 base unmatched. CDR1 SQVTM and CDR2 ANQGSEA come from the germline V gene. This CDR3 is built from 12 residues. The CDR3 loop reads CSVAGGAGELFF. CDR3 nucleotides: TGCAGCGTTGCCGGGGGGGCCGGGGAGCTGTTTTTT.

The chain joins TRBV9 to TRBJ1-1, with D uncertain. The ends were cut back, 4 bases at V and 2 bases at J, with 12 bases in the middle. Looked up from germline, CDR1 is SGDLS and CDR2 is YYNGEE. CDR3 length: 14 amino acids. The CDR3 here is CASSMTPENTEAFF. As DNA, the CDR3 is TGTGCCAGCAGCATGACTCCTGAAAACACTGAAGCTTTCTTT.

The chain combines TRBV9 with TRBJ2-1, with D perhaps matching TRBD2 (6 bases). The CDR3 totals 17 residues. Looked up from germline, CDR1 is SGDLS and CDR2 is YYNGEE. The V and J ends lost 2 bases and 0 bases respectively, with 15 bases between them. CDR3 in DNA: TGTGCCAGCAGCGTGGTTCCCACTAGCCTCTCCTACAATGAGCAGTTCTTC. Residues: CASSVVPTSLSYNEQFF.

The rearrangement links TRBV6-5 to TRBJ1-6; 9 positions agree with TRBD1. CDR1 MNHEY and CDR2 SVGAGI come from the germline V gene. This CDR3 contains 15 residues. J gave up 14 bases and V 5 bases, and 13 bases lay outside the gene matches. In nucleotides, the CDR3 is TGTGCCAGCAGTCGATCCGGGACAGGGCTCGCAGCCCTCCACTTT. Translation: CASSRSGTGLAALHF.

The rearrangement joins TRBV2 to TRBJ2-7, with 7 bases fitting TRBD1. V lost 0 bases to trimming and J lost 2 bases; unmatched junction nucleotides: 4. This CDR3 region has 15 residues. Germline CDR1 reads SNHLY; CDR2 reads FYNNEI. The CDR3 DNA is TGTGCCAGCAGTGAAGCGCACGGACAGGCCTACGAGCAGTACTTC. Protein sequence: CASSEAHGQAYEQYF.

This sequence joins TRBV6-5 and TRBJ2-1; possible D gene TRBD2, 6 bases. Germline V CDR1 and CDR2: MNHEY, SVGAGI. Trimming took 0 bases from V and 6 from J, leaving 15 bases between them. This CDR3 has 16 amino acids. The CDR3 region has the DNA TGTGCCAGCAGTTACTCCCTTGGGGGGTGGACCAATGAGCAGTTCTTC. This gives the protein CASSYSLGGWTNEQFF.

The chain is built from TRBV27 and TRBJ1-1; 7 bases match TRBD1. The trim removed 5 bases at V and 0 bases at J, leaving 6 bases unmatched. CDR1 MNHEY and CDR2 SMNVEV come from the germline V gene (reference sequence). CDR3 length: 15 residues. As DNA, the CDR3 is TGTGCCAGCAGTGTCACGGGACAGATGAACACTGAAGCTTTCTTT. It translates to CASSVTGQMNTEAFF.

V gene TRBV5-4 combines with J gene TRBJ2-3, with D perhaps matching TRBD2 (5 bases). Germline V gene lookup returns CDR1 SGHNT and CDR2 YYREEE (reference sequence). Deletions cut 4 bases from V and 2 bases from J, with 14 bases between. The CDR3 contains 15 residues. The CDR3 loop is CASSTADYPTDTQYF. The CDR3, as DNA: TGTGCCAGCAGCACTGCAGACTATCCCACAGATACGCAGTATTTT.

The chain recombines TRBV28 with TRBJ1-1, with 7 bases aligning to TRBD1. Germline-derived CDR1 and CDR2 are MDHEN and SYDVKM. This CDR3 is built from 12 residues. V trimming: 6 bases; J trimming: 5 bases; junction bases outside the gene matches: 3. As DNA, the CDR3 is TGTGCCAGCAGGACAGGGAGGACTGAAGCTTTCTTT. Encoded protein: CASRTGRTEAFF.

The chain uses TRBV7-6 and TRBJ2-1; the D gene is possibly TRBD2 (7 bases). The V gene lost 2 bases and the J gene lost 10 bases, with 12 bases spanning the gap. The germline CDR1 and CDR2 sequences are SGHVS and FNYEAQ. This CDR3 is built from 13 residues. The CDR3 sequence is CASSLNREGEQFF. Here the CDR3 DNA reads TGTGCCAGCAGCTTAAACAGGGAGGGGGAGCAGTTCTTC.

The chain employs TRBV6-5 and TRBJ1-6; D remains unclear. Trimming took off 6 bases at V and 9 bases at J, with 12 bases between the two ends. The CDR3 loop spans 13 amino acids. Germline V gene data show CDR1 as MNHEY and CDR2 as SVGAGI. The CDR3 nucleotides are TGTGCCAGCAGCAACCGGAGAGGTTCACCCCTCCACTTT. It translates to CASSNRRGSPLHF.

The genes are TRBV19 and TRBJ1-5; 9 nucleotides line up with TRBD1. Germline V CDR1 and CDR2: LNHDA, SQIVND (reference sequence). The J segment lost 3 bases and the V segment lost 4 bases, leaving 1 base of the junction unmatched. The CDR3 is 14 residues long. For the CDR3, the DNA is TGTGCCAGTAGTAAACAGGGGGCCAATCAGCCCCAGCATTTT. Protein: CASSKQGANQPQHF.

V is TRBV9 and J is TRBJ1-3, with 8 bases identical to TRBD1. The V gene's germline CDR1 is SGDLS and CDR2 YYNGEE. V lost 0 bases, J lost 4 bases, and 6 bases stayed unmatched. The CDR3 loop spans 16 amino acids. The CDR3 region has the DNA TGTGCCAGCAGCGTAGCTGGCAGGGGGCAAGGAAACACCATATATTTT. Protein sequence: CASSVAGRGQGNTIYF.

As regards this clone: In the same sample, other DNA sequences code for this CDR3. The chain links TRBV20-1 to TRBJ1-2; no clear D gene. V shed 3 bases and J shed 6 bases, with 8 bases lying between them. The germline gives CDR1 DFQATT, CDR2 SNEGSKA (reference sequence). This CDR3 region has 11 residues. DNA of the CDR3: TGCAGTGCTAGGGTCGGGGATGGCTACACCTTC. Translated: CSARVGDGYTF.